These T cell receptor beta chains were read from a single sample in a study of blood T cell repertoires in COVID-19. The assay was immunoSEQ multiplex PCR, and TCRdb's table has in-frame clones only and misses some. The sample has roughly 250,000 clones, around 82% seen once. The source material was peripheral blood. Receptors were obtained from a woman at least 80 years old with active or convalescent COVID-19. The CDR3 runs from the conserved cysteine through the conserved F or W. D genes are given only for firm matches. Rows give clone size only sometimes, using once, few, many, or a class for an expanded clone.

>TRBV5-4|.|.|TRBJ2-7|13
CASSLGIAPEQYF
TGTGCCAGCAGCTTGGGAATAGCACCCGAGCAGTACTTC
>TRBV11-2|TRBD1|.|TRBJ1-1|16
CASSPRDREVGTEAFF
TGTGCCAGCAGCCCCCGGGACAGGGAAGTTGGGACTGAAGCTTTCTTT
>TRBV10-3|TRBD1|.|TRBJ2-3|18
CAISDSRPGRGRTDTQYF
TGTGCCATCAGTGACTCCCGTCCCGGCAGGGGGCGGACAGATACGCAGTATTTT
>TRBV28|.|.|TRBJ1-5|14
CASTSPGRDQPQHF
TGTGCCAGCACCTCCCCAGGGAGGGATCAGCCCCAGCATTTT
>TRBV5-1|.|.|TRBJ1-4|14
CASSVGQPAEKLFF
TGCGCCAGCAGCGTTGGACAGCCCGCCGAAAAACTGTTTTTT
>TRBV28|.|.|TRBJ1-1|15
CASSLANRVNTEAFF
TGTGCCAGCAGTTTGGCGAACAGGGTGAACACTGAAGCTTTCTTT
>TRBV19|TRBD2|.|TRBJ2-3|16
CASSTRTSGSPDTQYF
TGTGCCAGTAGTACTCGGACTAGCGGGAGCCCAGATACGCAGTATTTT
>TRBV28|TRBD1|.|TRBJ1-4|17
CASSRPGQGTSNEKLFF
TGTGCCAGCAGTAGACCAGGACAGGGTACCTCTAATGAAAAACTGTTTTTT
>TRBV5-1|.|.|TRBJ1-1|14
CASSLMDGQTEAFF
TGCGCCAGCAGCTTGATGGATGGGCAGACTGAAGCTTTCTTT
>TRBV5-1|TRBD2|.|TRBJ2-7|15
CASSLTGGTAYEQYF
TGCGCCAGCAGCTTGACGGGAGGTACTGCCTACGAGCAGTACTTC
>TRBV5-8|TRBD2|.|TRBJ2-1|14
CASSFERERREQFF
TGTGCCAGCAGCTTCGAGCGGGAGCGGCGAGAGCAGTTCTTC
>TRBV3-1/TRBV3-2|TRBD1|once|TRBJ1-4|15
CASSQEAGGMGKLFF
TGTGCCAGCAGCCAAGAGGCAGGGGGCATGGGAAAACTGTTTTTT
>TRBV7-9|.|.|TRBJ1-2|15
CASSLGHRASDGYTF
TGTGCCAGCAGCTTAGGTCACAGGGCCTCTGATGGCTACACCTTC
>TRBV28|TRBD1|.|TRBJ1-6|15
CASSPQGAYNSPLHF
TGTGCCAGCAGCCCCCAGGGGGCCTATAATTCACCCCTCCACTTT
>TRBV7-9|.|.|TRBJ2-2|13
CASSFMSTGELFF
TGTGCCAGCAGCTTCATGAGCACCGGGGAGCTGTTTTTT
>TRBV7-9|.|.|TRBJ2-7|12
CASSSIAYEQYF
TGTGCCAGCAGCTCTATAGCCTACGAGCAGTACTTC
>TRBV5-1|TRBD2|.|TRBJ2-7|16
CASSLAGTSASGEQYF
TGCGCCAGCAGCTTGGCCGGGACTAGCGCCAGTGGGGAGCAGTACTTC
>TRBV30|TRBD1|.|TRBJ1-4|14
CAWRDWAGGEKLFF
TGTGCCTGGAGGGATTGGGCAGGGGGGGAAAAACTGTTTTTT
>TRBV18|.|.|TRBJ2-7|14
CASSPGGGTYEQYF
TGTGCCAGCTCACCCGGAGGTGGAACCTACGAGCAGTACTTC
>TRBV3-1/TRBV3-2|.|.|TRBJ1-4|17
CASSQDSGRGILEKLFF
TGTGCCAGCAGCCAAGATTCAGGACGGGGGATTTTGGAAAAACTGTTTTTT
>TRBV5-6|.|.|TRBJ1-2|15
CASSRGGNSIYGYTF
TGTGCCAGCAGCCGGGGAGGGAATTCGATCTATGGCTACACCTTC
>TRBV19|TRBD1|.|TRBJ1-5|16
CASSGGGQGFRQPQHF
TGTGCCAGTAGCGGGGGGGGACAGGGATTCAGACAGCCCCAGCATTTT
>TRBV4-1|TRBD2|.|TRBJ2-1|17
CASSPGLAGAPYNEQFF
TGCGCCAGCAGCCCGGGACTAGCGGGAGCACCCTACAATGAGCAGTTCTTC
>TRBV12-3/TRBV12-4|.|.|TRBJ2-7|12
CASSDSSYEQYF
TGTGCCAGCAGTGACTCATCCTACGAGCAGTACTTC
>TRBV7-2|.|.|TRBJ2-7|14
CASSLVPTPGEQYF
TGTGCCAGCAGCTTAGTGCCAACCCCAGGCGAGCAGTACTTC
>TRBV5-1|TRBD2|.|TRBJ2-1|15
CASSVSGSSYNEQFF
TGCGCCAGCAGCGTAAGCGGGAGCTCCTACAATGAGCAGTTCTTC
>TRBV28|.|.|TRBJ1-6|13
CASSSSNNSPLHF
TGTGCCAGCAGTTCATCCAATAATTCACCCCTCCACTTT
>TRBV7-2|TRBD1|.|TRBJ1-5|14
CASSLIQGSQPQHF
TGTGCCAGCAGCTTAATACAGGGGAGTCAGCCCCAGCATTTT
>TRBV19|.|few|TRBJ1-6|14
CASSSVGADSPLHF
TGTGCCAGTAGTTCCGTAGGCGCGGATTCACCCCTCCACTTT
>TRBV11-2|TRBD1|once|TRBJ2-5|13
CASSPTGLETQYF
TGTGCCAGCAGCCCGACAGGGTTGGAGACCCAGTACTTC
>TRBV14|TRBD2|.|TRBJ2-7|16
CASSPISGRARSEQYF
TGTGCCAGCAGCCCGATTAGCGGGAGGGCCAGGAGCGAGCAGTACTTC
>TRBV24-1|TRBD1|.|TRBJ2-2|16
CATSDWGQGFTGELFF
TGTGCCACCAGTGATTGGGGACAGGGGTTTACCGGGGAGCTGTTTTTT
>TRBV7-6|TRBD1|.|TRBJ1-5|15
CASSSGQGLGQPQHF
TGTGCCAGCAGCTCAGGACAGGGTTTAGGTCAGCCCCAGCATTTT
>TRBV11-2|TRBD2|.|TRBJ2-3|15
CASSLGAGGLDTQYF
TGTGCCAGCAGCTTAGGAGCGGGGGGGCTAGATACGCAGTATTTT
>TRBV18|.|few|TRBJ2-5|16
CASSPPGLTRGETQYF
TGTGCCAGCTCACCACCGGGACTTACTAGAGGGGAGACCCAGTACTTC
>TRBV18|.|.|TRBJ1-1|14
CASSTLDSGTEAFF
TGTGCCAGCTCTACTCTGGACAGCGGCACTGAAGCTTTCTTT
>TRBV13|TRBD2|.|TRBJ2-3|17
CASSHALAGGHTDTQYF
TGTGCCAGCAGCCATGCCCTAGCGGGGGGACACACAGATACGCAGTATTTT
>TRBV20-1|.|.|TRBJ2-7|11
CSASKERAQYF
TGCAGTGCTAGTAAGGAGAGGGCGCAGTACTTC
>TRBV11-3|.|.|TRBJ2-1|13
CASSLQGYNEQFF
TGTGCCAGCAGCTTACAGGGCTACAATGAGCAGTTCTTC
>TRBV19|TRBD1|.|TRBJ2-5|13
CASRASDRETQYF
TGTGCCAGTAGGGCCTCGGACAGGGAGACCCAGTACTTC
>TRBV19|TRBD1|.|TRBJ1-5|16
CASSTWTGGGNQPQHF
TGTGCCAGTAGTACCTGGACAGGCGGAGGCAATCAGCCCCAGCATTTT
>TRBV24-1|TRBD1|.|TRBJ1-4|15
CATSDPKTGVEKLFF
TGTGCCACCAGTGATCCAAAGACAGGGGTTGAAAAACTGTTTTTT
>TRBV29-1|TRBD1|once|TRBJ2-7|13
CSVERGQGDEQYF
TGCAGCGTTGAAAGGGGACAGGGGGATGAGCAGTACTTC
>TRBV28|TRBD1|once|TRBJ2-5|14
CASSPGQGRETQYF
TGTGCCAGCAGTCCGGGACAGGGACGAGAGACCCAGTACTTC
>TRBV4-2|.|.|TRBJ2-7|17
CASSQVISYRETYEQYF
TGTGCCAGCAGCCAAGTGATCTCGTACAGAGAGACCTACGAGCAGTACTTC
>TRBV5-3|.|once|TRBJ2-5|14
CARSLDRYRETQYF
TGTGCCAGAAGCTTGGACAGGTATCGGGAGACCCAGTACTTC
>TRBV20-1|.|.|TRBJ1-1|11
CSARGSRQAFF
TGCAGTGCTAGAGGCAGCAGGCAAGCTTTCTTT
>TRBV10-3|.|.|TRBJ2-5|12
CAISGTEETQYF
TGTGCCATCAGTGGGACTGAAGAGACCCAGTACTTC
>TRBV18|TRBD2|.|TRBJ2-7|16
CASSRSLAGKTYEQYF
TGTGCCAGCTCACGATCTCTAGCGGGGAAGACCTACGAGCAGTACTTC
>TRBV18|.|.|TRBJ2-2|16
CASSPLSRDVSGELFF
TGTGCCAGCTCACCACTCAGCAGGGATGTATCCGGGGAGCTGTTTTTT
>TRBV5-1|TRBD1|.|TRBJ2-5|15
CASSLTGTGEETQYF
TGCGCCAGCAGCTTAACCGGGACAGGGGAAGAGACCCAGTACTTC
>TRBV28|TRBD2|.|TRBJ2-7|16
CASSSVGEGGSYEQYF
TGTGCCAGCAGTTCCGTCGGGGAGGGTGGGTCCTACGAGCAGTACTTC
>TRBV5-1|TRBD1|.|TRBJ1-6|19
CASSRGQGASTSYNSPLHF
TGCGCCAGCAGCCGCGGACAGGGGGCCTCTACCTCCTATAATTCACCCCTCCACTTT
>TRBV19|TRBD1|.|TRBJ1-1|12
CASSLNDRGAFF
TGTGCCAGTAGTTTGAACGACAGGGGAGCTTTCTTT
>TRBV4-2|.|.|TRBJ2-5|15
CASSQGGGSRETQYF
TGTGCCAGCAGCCAAGGTGGAGGGAGCAGAGAGACCCAGTACTTC
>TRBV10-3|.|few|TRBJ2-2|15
CAIKSGMEGTGELFF
TGTGCCATCAAATCCGGGATGGAAGGGACCGGGGAGCTGTTTTTT
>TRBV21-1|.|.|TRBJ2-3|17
CASSKSPSGDDTDTQYF
TGTGCCAGCAGCAAAAGTCCTAGCGGGGACGACACAGATACGCAGTATTTT
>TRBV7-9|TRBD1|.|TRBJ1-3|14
CASSFASRLDRAYF
TGTGCCAGCAGCTTTGCGTCTCGCCTAGACAGGGCTTATTTT
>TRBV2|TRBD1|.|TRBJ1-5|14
CASRDRESNQPQHF
TGTGCCAGCAGAGACAGGGAGAGCAATCAGCCCCAGCATTTT